These 12 T cell receptor beta chains share one sample of origin, sequenced in a study of blood T cells in healthy people across ages. A sample-barcoded 5' primer and a J-beta primer mix were used in a second PCR of roughly 6 to 11 cycles. TCRdb passed the 5' RACE reads through MiXCR, listing each CDR3 protein once. The table lists around 780,000 distinct CDR3 sequences, more than 55% of them singletons. Sequenced input: blood. The receptor set was obtained from a man in his forties in good health.

The V call is TRBV28, the J call TRBJ2-1; 7 bases match TRBD2. This CDR3 has 15 amino acids. Trimming took 3 bases from V and 5 from J; bases not matched to a gene: 7. Germline CDR1 and CDR2: MDHEN and SYDVKM. The CDR3 sequence: CASSLGGIANNEQFF. CDR3 nucleotides: TGTGCCAGCAGTTTGGGGGGGATAGCAAACAATGAGCAGTTCTTC.

The chain has TRBV28 and TRBJ1-5; 12 positions agree with TRBD1. Germline trimming cut 4 bases from V and 4 bases from J; bases unmatched to any gene: 17. Germline CDR1 and CDR2: MDHEN and SYDVKM. The CDR3 covers 20 residues. CDR3 coding DNA: TGTGCCAGCAGTTACCCGGGACAGGGGGCCCACCTGGTATGGAATCAGCCCCAGCATTTT. Translating gives CASSYPGQGAHLVWNQPQHF.

This rearrangement joins TRBV5-1 to TRBJ2-2; no clear D gene. Germline V gene lookup returns CDR1 SGHRS and CDR2 YFSETQ. V lost 6 bases and J 0 bases, leaving 12 bases between the germline ends. The CDR3 is 15 amino acids. CDR3 DNA sequence: TGCGCCAGCACCTTCCTCTGGACGAACACCGGGGAGCTGTTTTTT. Translated: CASTFLWTNTGELFF. The full variable domain, rest sourced from reference TRBV5-1 and TRBJ2-2, is KAGVTQTPRYLIKTRGQQVTLSCSPISGHRSVSWYQQTPGQGLQFLFEYFSETQRNKGNFPGRFSGRQFSNSRSEMNVSTLELGDSALYLCASTFLWTNTGELFFGEGSRLTVL.

J is TRBJ2-7 and V is TRBV9; D gene unclear. V dropped 0 bases and J dropped 1 base, with 11 bases sitting between them. This CDR3 spans 15 amino acids. Germline lookup yields CDR1 SGDLS and CDR2 YYNGEE. DNA for the CDR3: TGTGCCAGCAGCGTAGCTGGCGATCCATCCTACGAGCAGTACTTC. Its protein product is CASSVAGDPSYEQYF.

V and J are TRBV5-1 and TRBJ2-1, with D unclear. The V end lost 1 base, the J end lost 10 bases, and 15 bases lay between the germline ends. The CDR3 is 14 residues long. Germline V gene sequence: CDR1 SGHRS, CDR2 YFSETQ. The CDR3 coding sequence is TGCGCCAGCAGCTTGCAGGCGTCCAGTTGGGAGCAGTTCTTC. It translates to CASSLQASSWEQFF.

A few counts support this clonotype. The gene calls are TRBV27 and TRBJ2-2; 9 bases map to TRBD1. The germline CDR1 and CDR2 sequences are MNHEY and SMNVEV (reference sequence). The CDR3 covers 17 residues. The V and J ends lost 2 bases and 2 bases, in that order; junction bases with no gene match: 6. This chain's CDR3 is CASSLSRTGANTGELFF. Here the CDR3 DNA reads TGTGCCAGCAGTTTAAGCCGGACAGGGGCAAACACCGGGGAGCTGTTTTTT.

This chain joins TRBV27 and TRBJ2-7; 11 nucleotides line up with TRBD2. The CDR3 length is 16 residues. Germline CDR1 is MNHEY and CDR2 is SMNVEV (reference sequence). V shed 6 bases and J 5 bases; nucleotides not matched to a gene: 12. The CDR3 nucleotides are TGTGCCAGCAGCCCAATCCCACTAGCGGGAGTTAACGAGCAGTACTTC. Translation: CASSPIPLAGVNEQYF.

This chain connects TRBV12-3 or TRBV12-4 to TRBJ2-5; D perhaps matches TRBD2 (5 bases). V lost 6 bases, J lost 2 bases, and 13 bases lay in between. This CDR3 has 14 residues. CDR3 bases: TGTGCCAGCAGCCGGAGGAGGCATCAAGAGACCCAGTACTTC. Its translation: CASSRRRHQETQYF.

The chain is built from TRBV6-1 and TRBJ1-2, with a possible D match to TRBD1 (5 bases). The ends were cut back, 2 bases at V and 4 bases at J, with 17 bases in the middle. CDR3 length: 16 residues. The V gene's germline CDR1 is MNHNS and CDR2 SASEGT. Here the CDR3 DNA reads TGTGCCAGCAGTGAATGGAGGACGGGCAGGGCCTATGGCTACACCTTC. Protein: CASSEWRTGRAYGYTF.

V gene TRBV28 combines with J gene TRBJ2-3, with D tentatively TRBD1 (6 bases). The CDR3 covers 15 residues. Germline V gives CDR1 MDHEN, CDR2 SYDVKM. V was cut by 6 bases and J by 0 bases, with 13 bases left in between. The CDR3 protein is CASRSSRGSTDTQYF. As DNA, the CDR3 is TGTGCCAGCAGATCCTCAAGGGGGAGCACAGATACGCAGTATTTT.

The chain uses TRBV5-5 and TRBJ1-5, with unresolved D. Trimming shortened V by 4 bases and J by 0 bases, and 11 bases separated the two germline ends. The length of the CDR3 is 15 residues. CDR1 and CDR2 from the germline V gene are SGHKS and YYEKEE (reference sequence). The CDR3 region has the DNA TGTGCCAGCAGCCCTGGAGCAAGTAGCAATCAGCCCCAGCATTTT. It is translated as CASSPGASSNQPQHF.

The chain carries TRBV10-2 and TRBJ1-2, with D uncertain. There are 15 residues in the CDR3. The V gene's germline CDR1 is WSHSY and CDR2 SAAADI. Trimming left V 2 bases short and J 0 bases short, with 10 bases between. The CDR3 DNA follows: TGCGCCAGCAGTGAGCCTGCAGGAGCTAACTATGGCTACACCTTC. It translates to CASSEPAGANYGYTF.